The 17 T cell receptor beta chains presented below share a single source sample, sequenced in a study of blood T cell repertoires in COVID-19. Assay: immunoSEQ multiplex PCR; the TCRdb copy retains only in-frame clones and omits some. This table has hundreds of thousands of clones, 70% to 90% appearing once. Source material: peripheral blood. These receptors were obtained from a woman between 45 and 60 years old with COVID-19, enrolled during active disease.

The chain combines TRBV27 with TRBJ2-3; TRBD2 matches at 7 bases. Germline V gene sequence: CDR1 MNHEY, CDR2 SMNVEV (reference sequence). This CDR3 is built from 16 residues. The V segment lost 2 bases and the J segment 5 bases; nucleotides outside the gene matches: 10. The CDR3 nucleotides are TGTGCCAGCAGTTTAAAAGGGAGGGAATTCAGAGATACGCAGTATTTT. Translating it yields CASSLKGREFRDTQYF.

V gene TRBV3-1 (or the pseudogene TRBV3-2) combines with J gene TRBJ2-2; D gene unclear. Germline CDR1 reads LGHDT; CDR2 reads YNNKEL (reference sequence). This CDR3 comprises 12 residues. Trimming took 4 bases from V and 8 from J, leaving 8 bases between them. CDR3 sequence: CASSPPSGELFF. The CDR3 DNA follows: TGTGCCAGCAGCCCCCCTTCGGGGGAGCTGTTTTTT.

This chain links TRBV18 with TRBJ1-3, with D perhaps matching TRBD1 (6 bases). CDR3 length: 17 amino acids. Trimming pared 1 base from V and 0 bases from J, leaving 13 bases between. CDR1 is KGHSH and CDR2 is LQKENI in the germline V gene. The CDR3 loop reads CASSPRNTGSSGNTIYF. CDR3 bases: TGTGCCAGCTCACCACGGAATACAGGGTCCTCTGGAAACACCATATATTTT.

The rearrangement uses TRBV7-7 and TRBJ2-5, with TRBD1 matching over 8 bases. This CDR3 has 15 residues. J gave up 1 base and V 5 bases, and 6 bases lay outside the gene matches. Germline CDR1 is SSHAT and CDR2 is FNYEAQ (reference sequence). The CDR3 DNA follows: TGTGCCAGCAGCCCTTGGACAGGGTTCCAAGAGACCCAGTACTTC. Its translation is CASSPWTGFQETQYF.

The V and J genes are TRBV30 and TRBJ2-3; 9 bases match TRBD2. Looked up from germline, CDR1 is GTSNPN and CDR2 is SVGIG (reference sequence). The CDR3 has 15 amino acids. Trimming took 2 bases from V and 2 from J; bases not matched to a gene: 5. CDR3 loop: CAWSIAGGPTDTQYF. CDR3 DNA: TGTGCCTGGAGTATTGCGGGGGGGCCCACAGATACGCAGTATTTT.

The V and J genes are TRBV11-3 and TRBJ1-4; 8 bases align to TRBD1. The CDR3 is 15 residues long. Trimming at V came to 3 bases and at J to 8 bases, leaving 8 bases not matched to a gene. Germline-derived CDR1 and CDR2 are SGHNT and YENEEA. CDR3 region: CASSFLAGGQEKLFF. The DNA of the CDR3 is TGTGCCAGCAGCTTTTTAGCAGGGGGCCAGGAAAAACTGTTTTTT.

This chain uses TRBV19 with TRBJ2-2; 10 bases agree with TRBD1. Germline trimming cut 5 bases from V and 6 bases from J; bases unmatched to any gene: 9. The CDR3 runs 16 residues. From germline, CDR1 is LNHDA and CDR2 SQIVND (reference sequence). The chain's CDR3 is CASSPGTGVKPGELFF. CDR3 DNA sequence: TGTGCCAGTAGTCCCGGGACAGGGGTTAAACCCGGGGAGCTGTTTTTT.

This chain uses TRBV10-3 with TRBJ1-1, with 9 nucleotides matching TRBD1. Per the germline V gene, CDR1 is ENHRY and CDR2 is SYGVKD. The length of the CDR3 is 16 residues. After removal of 2 bases from V and 4 bases from J, the junction contained 8 bases not matched to a gene. The CDR3 is CAISEPYRGLSTEAFF. The CDR3 nucleotides are TGTGCCATCAGTGAGCCGTACAGGGGGCTGAGCACTGAAGCTTTCTTT.

The chain combines TRBV6-6 with TRBJ2-4; 7 positions match TRBD2. Germline assignment: CDR1 MNHNY and CDR2 SVGAGI (reference sequence). The CDR3 extends over 15 amino acids. The V and J ends lost 5 bases and 3 bases, in that order; junction bases with no gene match: 7. The CDR3 coding sequence is TGTGCCAGCAGTACCTCTAGCGGCCTCAAAAACATTCAGTACTTC. Encoded protein: CASSTSSGLKNIQYF.

The chain joins TRBV18 to TRBJ1-5; unclear D gene. The V end lost 2 bases, the J end lost 7 bases, and 9 bases lay between the germline ends. In germline, CDR1 is KGHSH, CDR2 LQKENI. The CDR3 totals 13 residues. Here the CDR3 reads CASSPIAGQPQHF. The CDR3 DNA reads TGTGCCAGCTCACCAATAGCTGGACAGCCCCAGCATTTT.

This clone has only one observation. The chain joins TRBV11-3 to TRBJ1-1; no reliable D call. Per the germline V gene, CDR1 is SGHNT and CDR2 is YENEEA. The CDR3 is 13 amino acids. V was shortened by 2 bases and J by 1 base, with 5 bases between the two germline ends. CDR3 protein: CASSLMRNTEAFF. The CDR3 bases are TGTGCCAGCAGCTTAATGAGGAACACTGAAGCTTTCTTT.

The chain carries TRBV6-5 and TRBJ2-7; D possibly corresponds to TRBD1 (5 bases). The CDR3 covers 14 residues. Germline V gives CDR1 MNHEY, CDR2 SVGAGI. With 4 bases removed from V and 6 bases from J, the gap between germline ends came to 16 bases. The CDR3 DNA sequence: TGTGCCAGCAGTTTAGAGACAGTACCAAGCGAGCAGTACTTC. The encoded protein is CASSLETVPSEQYF.

The genes are TRBV3-1 (or the pseudogene TRBV3-2) and TRBJ2-1, with 8 bases fitting TRBD2. V was pared by 2 bases and J by 5 bases, with 14 bases of the junction left unmatched. The CDR3 has 18 residues. Germline V gene sequence: CDR1 LGHDT, CDR2 YNNKEL (reference sequence). CDR3 bases: TGTGCCAGCAGCCAAAGTCTAGCGGGCCTCCCCGGGGACAATGAGCAGTTCTTC. Amino acids: CASSQSLAGLPGDNEQFF.

The chain is built from TRBV14 and TRBJ2-3; 9 nucleotides agree with TRBD2. The J segment lost 6 bases and the V segment lost 0 bases, leaving 4 bases of the junction unmatched. There are 15 residues in the CDR3. Germline V gene sequence: CDR1 SGHDN, CDR2 FVKESK. The CDR3, as DNA: TGTGCCAGCAGCCAAGAAGGGCTAGCGGGGGATACGCAGTATTTT. It translates to CASSQEGLAGDTQYF.

A few counts support this clone. Because the CDR3's place on the DNA is in doubt, the DNA is left out and the CDR3 is given as listed by TCRdb. V gene TRBV6-5 combines with J gene TRBJ2-7; no DNA check was done on the table's D call, TRBD1. The CDR3 spans 12 amino acids, including both terminal residues. Germline lookup yields CDR1 MNHEY and CDR2 SVGAGI. The CDR3 reads CASSSSTNEQYF.

The chain is built from TRBV12-3 or TRBV12-4 and TRBJ1-6; tentative D call: TRBD1 (6 bases). The length of the CDR3 is 13 residues. The ends were cut back, 7 bases at V and 6 bases at J, with 10 bases in the middle. CDR3 DNA: TGTGCCAGCATTCAGGGGCGTAATTCACCCCTCCACTTT. Translated, it gives CASIQGRNSPLHF.

V gene TRBV7-2 combines with J gene TRBJ1-6, with 7 positions matching TRBD1. The CDR3 consists of 14 residues. Per germline, CDR1 SGHTA and CDR2 FQGNSA. V trimming: 3 bases; J trimming: 9 bases; junction bases outside the gene matches: 5. Written as DNA, the CDR3 is TGTGCCAGCAGCTTGAGGGACAGCTTTTCACCCCTCCACTTT. Its translation is CASSLRDSFSPLHF.